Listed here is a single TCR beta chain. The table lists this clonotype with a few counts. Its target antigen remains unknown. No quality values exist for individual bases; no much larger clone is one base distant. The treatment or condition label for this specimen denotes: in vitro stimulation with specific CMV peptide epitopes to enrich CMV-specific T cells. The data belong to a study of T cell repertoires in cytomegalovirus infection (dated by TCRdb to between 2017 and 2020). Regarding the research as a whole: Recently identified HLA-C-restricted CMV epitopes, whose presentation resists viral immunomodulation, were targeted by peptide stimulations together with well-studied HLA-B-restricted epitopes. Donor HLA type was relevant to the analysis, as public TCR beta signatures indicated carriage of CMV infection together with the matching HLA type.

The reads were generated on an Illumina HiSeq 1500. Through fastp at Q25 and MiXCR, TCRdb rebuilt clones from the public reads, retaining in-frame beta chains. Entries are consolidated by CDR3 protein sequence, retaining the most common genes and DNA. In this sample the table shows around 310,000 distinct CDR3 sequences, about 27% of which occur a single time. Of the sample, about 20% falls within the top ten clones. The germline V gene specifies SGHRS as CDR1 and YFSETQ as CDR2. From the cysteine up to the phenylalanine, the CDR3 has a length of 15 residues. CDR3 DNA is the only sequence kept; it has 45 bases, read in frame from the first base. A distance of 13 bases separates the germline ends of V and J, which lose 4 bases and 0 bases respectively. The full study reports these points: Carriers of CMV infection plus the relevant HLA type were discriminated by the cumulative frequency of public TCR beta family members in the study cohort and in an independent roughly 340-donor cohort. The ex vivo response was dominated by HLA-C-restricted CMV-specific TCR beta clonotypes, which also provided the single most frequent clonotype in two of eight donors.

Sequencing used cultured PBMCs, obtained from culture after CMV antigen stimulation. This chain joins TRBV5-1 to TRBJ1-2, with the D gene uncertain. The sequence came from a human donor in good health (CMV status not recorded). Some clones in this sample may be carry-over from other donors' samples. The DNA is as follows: TGCGCCAGCAGCCGCTCGGGCAGGACTAACTATGGCTACACCTTC. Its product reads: CASSRSGRTNYGYTF.